Listed here is a single T cell receptor beta chain. The CDR3 consists of 12 residues. The V gene lost 3 bases and the J gene lost 9 bases, with 13 bases spanning the gap. Germline V lookup: CDR1 SGHRS, CDR2 YFSETQ. Using its own MiXCR run on the 5' RACE reads, TCRdb lists one record per CDR3 protein. Counted here are just under 600,000 distinct CDR3 sequences, roughly 13% occurring once; the ten biggest clones make up 11% to 15%. This sample was included in a study of T cells after yellow fever vaccination. This TCR was sampled from a man aged 25-45 years who received the YFV17D yellow fever vaccine. The specimen comprised PBMCs, sampled on the day of the yellow fever booster vaccination. The chain carries TRBV5-1 and TRBJ2-7; D is perhaps TRBD2 (6 bases). CDR3 amino acids: CASSSEGTGQYF. The CDR3 region has the DNA TGCGCCAGCAGCTCGGAGGGCACGGGGCAGTACTTC.